This TCR beta chain was identified in a study of blood T cell repertoires in COVID-19. Study processing details: For nucleated cells, counts were estimated from reference gene primer amplification. Generated by immunoSEQ multiplex PCR, the TCRdb table keeps only in-frame clones and is missing some. D and trimming were read from the DNA, whereas the V and J calls and clone size are those reported in that table. The sample lists approximately 300,000 clones; 80% to 90% were seen once. Two negative PCRs, clearance, or symptom resolution were required of recovered Cohort 3 donors. The length of the CDR3 is 15 residues. CDR1 is MDHEN, CDR2 SYDVKM, per germline. Trimming cost V 2 bases and J 11 bases, with 16 bases left between them.

The sample was PBMCs or T cells enriched from blood (not recorded which). This TCR was recovered from a woman aged 18-29 years who had recovered from COVID-19. This sequence joins TRBV28 and TRBJ1-6; D remains unclear. DNA for the CDR3: TGTGCCAGCAGTTTAGGAACCGGCGGGCGAGCACCCCTCCACTTT. Amino acid sequence: CASSLGTGGRAPLHF.